The 15 T cell receptor beta chains presented below share a single source sample, sequenced in a study of identical twins. A single record per CDR3 protein comes from TCRdb applying MiXCR to the 5' RACE reads. The sample includes 240,000 or so distinct CDR3 sequences, 7% of them seen just once. This sample also belongs to another study, concerning yellow fever vaccine responses in identical twins.

The material sequenced was memory (CD45RO+) T cells sorted from blood. The source is a woman aged 18-29 years in good health.

This clonotype was found many times. The J gene is TRBJ1-2, the V gene TRBV5-1; TRBD1 matches 7 bases. Looked up from germline, CDR1 is SGHRS and CDR2 is YFSETQ. V shed 5 bases, J shed 4 bases, and the junction held 11 bases outside the gene matches. This CDR3 region has 15 residues. This chain's CDR3 is CASSEGTARGYGYTF. CDR3 DNA sequence: TGCGCCAGCAGTGAAGGGACAGCTAGGGGCTATGGCTACACCTTC.

V and J are TRBV6-1 and TRBJ2-3; unclear D gene. Trimming pared 5 bases from V and 1 base from J, leaving 19 bases between. CDR3 size: 17 residues. The germline gives CDR1 MNHNS, CDR2 SASEGT. In DNA, the CDR3 is TGTGCCAGCAGTCCCCGCCCCCCACCTTCTGGCACAGATACGCAGTATTTT. Protein: CASSPRPPPSGTDTQYF.

This clonotype was recorded many times. The J gene is TRBJ1-2, the V gene TRBV7-2; D call uncertain. Germline CDR1 is SGHTA and CDR2 is FQGNSA. Between the trimmed V and J ends, which lost 1 base and 10 bases, there was a span of 13 bases. The CDR3 spans 13 residues. DNA of the CDR3: TGTGCCAGCAGCTTAGAGGGCTTTTACTCCTACACCTTC. Protein product: CASSLEGFYSYTF. Full variable domain (remainder filled in from reference TRBV7-2 and TRBJ1-2): GAGVSQSPSNKVTEKGKDVELRCDPISGHTALYWYRQSLGQGLEFLIYFQGNSAPDKSGLPSDRFSAERTGGSVSTLTIQRTQQEDSAVYLCASSLEGFYSYTFGSGTRLTVV.

This clonotype was detected ten times or more. The V and J genes are TRBV6-1 and TRBJ1-1; D gene uncertain. The CDR3 consists of 13 residues. CDR1 is MNHNS and CDR2 is SASEGT in the germline V gene. Trimming took 8 bases from V and 0 from J, leaving 10 bases between them. The CDR3 is CASHTEMNTEAFF. CDR3 coding DNA: TGTGCCAGCCACACGGAGATGAACACTGAAGCTTTCTTT.

The sample holds many counts of this clonotype. The V and J genes are TRBV3-1 and TRBJ1-1; TRBD1 is a possible D gene (5 bases). The germline V and J ends were trimmed by 3 bases and 1 base, with 9 bases remaining between them. Germline lookup yields CDR1 LGHDT and CDR2 YNNKEL (reference sequence). This CDR3 is 14 amino acids long. CDR3: CASSQGHQNTEAFF. In DNA form, the CDR3 reads TGTGCCAGCAGCCAGGGGCACCAGAACACTGAAGCTTTCTTT. The whole variable domain, filled in from reference TRBV3-1 and TRBJ1-1, reads DTAVSQTPKYLVTQMGNDKSIKCEQNLGHDTMYWYKQDSKKFLKIMFSYNNKELIINETVPNRFSPKSPDKAHLNLHINSLELGDSAVYFCASSQGHQNTEAFFGQGTRLTVV.

The chain links TRBV15 to TRBJ2-2; the match to TRBD1 covers 9 bases. Germline CDR1 reads LNHNV; CDR2 reads YYDKDF (reference sequence). The length of the CDR3 is 18 residues. The junction had 7 bases not matched to a gene; V was cut back by 1 base and J by 1 base. Here the CDR3 DNA reads TGTGCCACCAGCAGAGCCTCGTTGGGACAGGGGAACACCGGGGAGCTGTTTTTT. Encoded protein: CATSRASLGQGNTGELFF.

This clonotype showed up just a few times. V usage is TRBV7-3 and J usage is TRBJ1-1; 7 bases line up with TRBD1. V lost 5 bases and J lost 7; bases outside the gene matches: 10. The CDR3 sequence is 14 residues long. Germline V gene sequence: CDR1 SGHTA, CDR2 FQGTGA. The CDR3 coding sequence is TGTGCCAGCAGCGCGACAGGGACAAGGAGTGAAGCTTTCTTT. It translates to CASSATGTRSEAFF.

The chain has TRBV5-1 and TRBJ2-5; TRBD1 agrees at 8 bases. The germline V gene has CDR1 SGHRS and CDR2 YFSETQ. The CDR3 extends over 15 amino acids. The J segment lost 1 base and the V segment lost 7 bases, leaving 9 bases of the junction unmatched. CDR3 protein: CASALGGQGQETQYF. CDR3 coding DNA: TGCGCCAGCGCTCTCGGAGGACAGGGCCAAGAGACCCAGTACTTC.

On this clonotype itself: This may come from a read error, since a much larger clone is one base off. The chain links TRBV2 to TRBJ2-2; D assignment may be TRBD1 or TRBD2 (5 bases each). From germline, CDR1 is SNHLY and CDR2 FYNNEI. This CDR3 is 18 amino acids long. The CDR3: CACSAYERGDYGTGELFF. The CDR3 DNA follows: TGTGCCTGCAGTGCTTACGAAAGGGGAGACTACGGCACCGGGGAGCTGTTTTTT.

This clonotype was counted a few times. The chain carries TRBV12-3 or TRBV12-4 and TRBJ2-1; D gene ambiguous. V was cut by 3 bases and J by 1 base, with 19 bases left in between. The CDR3 is made up of 18 amino acids. The chain's CDR3 is CASSFRTNSLESYNEQFF. DNA for the CDR3: TGTGCCAGCAGTTTCAGGACCAATTCCCTAGAGTCCTACAATGAGCAGTTCTTC.

The chain has TRBV6-1 and TRBJ2-2, with TRBD2 matching 7 bases. Germline CDR1 is MNHNS and CDR2 is SASEGT. V was clipped by 7 bases and J by 7 bases; unmatched bases: 6. The CDR3 has 13 residues. This chain's CDR3 is CASTALAVGELFF. The CDR3 nucleotides are TGTGCCAGCACCGCGCTAGCGGTCGGGGAGCTGTTTTTT.

The chain uses TRBV24-1 and TRBJ1-1; 10 nucleotides match TRBD1. The CDR3 consists of 13 residues. Germline V lookup: CDR1 KGHDR, CDR2 SFDVKD. V dropped 5 bases and J dropped 7; count of bases not matched to a gene: 3. The CDR3 region is CATSGTGGGEAFF. The CDR3 DNA sequence: TGTGCCACCAGTGGGACAGGGGGAGGTGAAGCTTTCTTT.

By its share, this clonotype is medium-sized. V usage is TRBV12-3 or TRBV12-4 and J usage is TRBJ2-1; 9 nucleotides agree with TRBD1. CDR3 length: 11 amino acids. V lost 3 bases to trimming and J lost 15 bases; unmatched junction nucleotides: 3. In DNA, the CDR3 is TGTGCCAGCAGTTTGGGACAGGGTTCGTTCTTC. Translating gives CASSLGQGSFF.

A few counts support this clonotype. The rearrangement uses TRBV2 and TRBJ2-3, with 10 nucleotides matching TRBD2. CDR1 is SNHLY and CDR2 is FYNNEI in the germline V gene. The V segment lost 7 bases and the J segment 3 bases; nucleotides outside the gene matches: 7. There are 15 residues in the CDR3. In DNA, the CDR3 is TGTGCCAGCACCCAGAGCGGGGGGGTAACAGATACGCAGTATTTT. Encoded protein: CASTQSGGVTDTQYF.

J is TRBJ2-7 and V is TRBV4-2; 12 positions match TRBD2. Germline assignment: CDR1 LGHNA and CDR2 YNFKEQ. J was trimmed by 3 bases and V by 4 bases; bases with no gene match: 7. This CDR3 spans 16 amino acids. The CDR3 protein is CASSPPTSGRSYEQYF. The CDR3 nucleotides read TGTGCCAGCAGCCCCCCGACTAGCGGGAGAAGCTACGAGCAGTACTTC.